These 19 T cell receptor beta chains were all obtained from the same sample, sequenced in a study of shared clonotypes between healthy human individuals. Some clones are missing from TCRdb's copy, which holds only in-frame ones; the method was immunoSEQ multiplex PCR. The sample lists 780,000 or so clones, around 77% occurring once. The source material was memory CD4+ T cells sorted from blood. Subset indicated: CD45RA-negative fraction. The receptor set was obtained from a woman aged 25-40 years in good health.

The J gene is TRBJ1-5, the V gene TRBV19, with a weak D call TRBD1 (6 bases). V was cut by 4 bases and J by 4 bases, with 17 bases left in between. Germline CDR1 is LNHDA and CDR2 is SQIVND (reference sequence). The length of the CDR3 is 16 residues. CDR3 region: CASSTRHVQGNQPQHF. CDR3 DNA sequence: TGTGCCAGTAGTACCCGACACGTTCAGGGGAATCAGCCCCAGCATTTT.

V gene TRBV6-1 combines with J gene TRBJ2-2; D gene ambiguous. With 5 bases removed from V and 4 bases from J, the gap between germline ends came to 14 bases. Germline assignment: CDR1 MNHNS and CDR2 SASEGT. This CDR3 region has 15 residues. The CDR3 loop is CASSPQDSTTGELFF. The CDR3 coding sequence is TGTGCCAGCAGTCCCCAGGATTCGACCACCGGGGAGCTGTTTTTT.

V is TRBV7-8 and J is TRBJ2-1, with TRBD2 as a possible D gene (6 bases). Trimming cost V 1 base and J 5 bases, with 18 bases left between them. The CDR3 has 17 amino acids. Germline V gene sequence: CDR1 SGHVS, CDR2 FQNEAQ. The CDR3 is CASSLGPLSGSNNEQFF. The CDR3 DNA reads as TGTGCCAGCAGCTTAGGCCCGCTTTCCGGGAGCAACAATGAGCAGTTCTTC.

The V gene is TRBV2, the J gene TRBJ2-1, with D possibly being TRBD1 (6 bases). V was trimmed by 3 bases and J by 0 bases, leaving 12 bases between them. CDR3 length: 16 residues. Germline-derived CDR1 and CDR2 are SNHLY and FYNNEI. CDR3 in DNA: TGTGCCAGCAGTGACGAGGGGGTGGGCTCCTACAATGAGCAGTTCTTC. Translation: CASSDEGVGSYNEQFF.

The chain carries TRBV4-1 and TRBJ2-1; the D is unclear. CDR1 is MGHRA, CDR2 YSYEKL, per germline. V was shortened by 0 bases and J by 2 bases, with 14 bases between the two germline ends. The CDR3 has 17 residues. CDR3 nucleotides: TGCGCCAGCAGCCAAGAGAGGAGACAAAAGACCTACAATGAGCAGTTCTTC. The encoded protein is CASSQERRQKTYNEQFF.

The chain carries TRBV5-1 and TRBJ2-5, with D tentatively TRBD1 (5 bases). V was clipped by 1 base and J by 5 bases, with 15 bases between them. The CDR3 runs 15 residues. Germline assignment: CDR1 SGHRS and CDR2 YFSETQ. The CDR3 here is CASSLTGPSGETQYF. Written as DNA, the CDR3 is TGCGCCAGCAGCTTGACAGGCCCCTCCGGGGAGACCCAGTACTTC.

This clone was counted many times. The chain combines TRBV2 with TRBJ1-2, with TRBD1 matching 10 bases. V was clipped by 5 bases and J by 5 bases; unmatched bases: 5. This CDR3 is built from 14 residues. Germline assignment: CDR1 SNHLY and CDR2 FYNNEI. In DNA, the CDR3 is TGTGCCAGCAGTCGACAGGGGGCAAGGTATGGCTACACCTTC. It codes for CASSRQGARYGYTF.

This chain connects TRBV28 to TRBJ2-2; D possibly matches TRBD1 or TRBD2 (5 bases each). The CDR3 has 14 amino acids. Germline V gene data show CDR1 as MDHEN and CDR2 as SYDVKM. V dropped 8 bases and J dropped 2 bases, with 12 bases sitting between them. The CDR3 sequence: CASGGPRNTGELFF. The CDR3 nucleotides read TGTGCCAGCGGGGGACCGCGAAACACCGGGGAGCTGTTTTTT.

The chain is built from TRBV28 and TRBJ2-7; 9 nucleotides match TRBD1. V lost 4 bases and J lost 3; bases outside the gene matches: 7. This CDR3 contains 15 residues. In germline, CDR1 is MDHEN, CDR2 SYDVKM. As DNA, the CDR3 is TGTGCCAGCAGTTCCTGGGACAGGGCGTTCTACGAGCAGTACTTC. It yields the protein CASSSWDRAFYEQYF.

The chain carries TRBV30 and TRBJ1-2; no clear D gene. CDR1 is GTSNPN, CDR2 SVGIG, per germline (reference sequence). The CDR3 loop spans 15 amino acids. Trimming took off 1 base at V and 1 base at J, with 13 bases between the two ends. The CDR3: CAWSGRVRGNYGYTF. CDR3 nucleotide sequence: TGTGCCTGGAGTGGTAGAGTTCGTGGTAACTATGGCTACACCTTC.

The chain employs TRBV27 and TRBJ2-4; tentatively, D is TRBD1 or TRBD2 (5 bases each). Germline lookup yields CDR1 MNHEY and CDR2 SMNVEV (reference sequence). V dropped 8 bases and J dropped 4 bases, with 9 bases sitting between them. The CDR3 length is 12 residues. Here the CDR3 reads CASRWGKNIQYF. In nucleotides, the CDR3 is TGTGCCAGCCGGTGGGGGAAAAACATTCAGTACTTC.

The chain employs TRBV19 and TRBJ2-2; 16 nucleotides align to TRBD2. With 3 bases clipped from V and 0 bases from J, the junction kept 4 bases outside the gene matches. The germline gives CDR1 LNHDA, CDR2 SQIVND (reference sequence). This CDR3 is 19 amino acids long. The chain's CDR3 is CASSIPGLAGGPNTGELFF. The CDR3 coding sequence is TGTGCCAGTAGTATTCCGGGACTAGCGGGAGGGCCGAACACCGGGGAGCTGTTTTTT.

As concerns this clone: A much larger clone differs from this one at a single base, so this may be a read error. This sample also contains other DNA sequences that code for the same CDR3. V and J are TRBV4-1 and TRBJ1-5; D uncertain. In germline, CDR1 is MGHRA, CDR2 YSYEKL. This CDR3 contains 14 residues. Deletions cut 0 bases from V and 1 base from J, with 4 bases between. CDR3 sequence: CASSQEQSNQPQHF. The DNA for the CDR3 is TGCGCCAGCAGCCAAGAACAAAGCAATCAGCCCCAGCATTTT.

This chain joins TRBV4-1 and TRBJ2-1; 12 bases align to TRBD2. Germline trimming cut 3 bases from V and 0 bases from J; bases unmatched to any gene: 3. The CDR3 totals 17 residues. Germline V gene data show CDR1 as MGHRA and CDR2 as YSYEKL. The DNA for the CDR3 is TGCGCCAGCAGCCAGCCTAGCGGGAGGGCCTCCTACAATGAGCAGTTCTTC. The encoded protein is CASSQPSGRASYNEQFF.

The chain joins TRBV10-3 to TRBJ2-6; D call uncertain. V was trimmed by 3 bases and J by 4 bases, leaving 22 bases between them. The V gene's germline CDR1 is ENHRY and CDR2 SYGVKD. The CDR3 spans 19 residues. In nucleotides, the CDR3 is TGTGCCATCAGTGAAATTCCGCGAAAGTGGCTCTTAGGGGCCAACGTCCTGACTTTC. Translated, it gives CAISEIPRKWLLGANVLTF.

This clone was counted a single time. Here the CDR3 reads CASSLAGGPDTQYF. For the CDR3, the DNA is TGTGCCAGCAGCTTAGCGGGAGGGCCAGATACGCAGTATTTT. This rearrangement joins TRBV11-2 to TRBJ2-3; 8 nucleotides align to TRBD2. The CDR3 is made up of 14 amino acids. Germline lookup yields CDR1 SGHAT and CDR2 FQNNGV. J lost 4 bases, V lost 1 base, and 1 base had no gene match. Supplemented by reference TRBV11-2 and TRBJ2-3, the full variable domain reads EAGVAQSPRYKIIEKRQSVAFWCNPISGHATLYWYQQILGQGPKLLIQFQNNGVVDDSQLPKDRFSAERLKGVDSTLKIQPAKLEDSAVYLCASSLAGGPDTQYFGPGTRLTVL.

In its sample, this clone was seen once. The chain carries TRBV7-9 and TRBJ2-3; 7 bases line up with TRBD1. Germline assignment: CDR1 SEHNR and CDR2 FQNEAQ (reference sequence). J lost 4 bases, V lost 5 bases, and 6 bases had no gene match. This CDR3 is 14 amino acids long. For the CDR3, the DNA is TGTGCCAGCAGCATCACGACAGGGTCAGATACGCAGTATTTT. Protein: CASSITTGSDTQYF.

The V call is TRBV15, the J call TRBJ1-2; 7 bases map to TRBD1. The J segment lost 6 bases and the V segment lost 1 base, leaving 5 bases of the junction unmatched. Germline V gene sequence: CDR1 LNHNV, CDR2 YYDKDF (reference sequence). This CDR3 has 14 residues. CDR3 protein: CATSRVGRGNGYTF. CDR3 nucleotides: TGTGCCACCAGCAGAGTCGGCAGGGGGAATGGCTACACCTTC.

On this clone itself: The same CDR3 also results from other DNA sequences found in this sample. CDR3 sequence reads: CASSWTSGSYEQYF. The CDR3 DNA reads as TGTGCCAGCAGCTGGACTAGCGGGTCCTACGAGCAGTACTTC. The gene calls are TRBV14 and TRBJ2-7, with 11 positions matching TRBD2. There are 14 residues in the CDR3. V trimming: 5 bases; J trimming: 1 base; junction bases outside the gene matches: 1. CDR1 is SGHDN and CDR2 is FVKESK in the germline V gene.